Each of the 15 T cell receptor beta chains below was sequenced from the same sample in a study of tumor and adjacent non-tumor tissue in lung cancer. The library came from three nested PCR rounds adapted from ARM-PCR protocols. Via MiXCR, TCRdb re-called the multiplex PCR reads, giving one row per CDR3 protein. The sample yields approximately 68,000 distinct CDR3 sequences, 65% to 80% seen once. This sample's RNA came from whole unsorted tissue. The normal lung tissue was taken more than 3 cm from the tumor edge. The sequenced sample was distant non-tumor lung tissue. The receptors originated from a man aged 55-75 years with non-small cell lung cancer.

This clonotype has ten or more counts. The chain recombines TRBV6-6 with TRBJ1-4; tentatively, D is TRBD1 (6 bases). Germline values: CDR1 MNHNY, CDR2 SVGAGI (reference sequence). The V and J ends lost 8 bases and 8 bases respectively, with 24 bases between them. The CDR3 is made up of 16 amino acids. As DNA, the CDR3 is TGTGCCAGCTTCGGGCGAGGGGGTGCGGGGCGAGAAAAACTGTTTTTT. It encodes CASFGRGGAGREKLFF.

Note on this clonotype: A read error may account for a junction end that differs from germline. V is TRBV29-1 and J is TRBJ2-6; D may be TRBD1 (6 bases). Germline V gene sequence: CDR1 SQVTM, CDR2 ANQGSEA. The CDR3 is 16 residues long. The CDR3 protein is CSVEDRAGAGANILTF. The CDR3 DNA follows: TGTAGCGTTGAAGATCGCGCAGGGGCTGGGGCCAACATCCTGACCTTC. Full variable domain (outside the CDR3, taken from reference TRBV29-1 and TRBJ2-6): SAVISQKPSRDICQRGTSLTIQCQVDSQVTMMFWYRQQPGQSLTLIATANQGSEATYESGFVIDKFPISRPNLTFSTLTVSNMSPEDSSIYLCSVEDRAGAGANILTFGAGSRLTVL.

This clonotype was counted once. Lacking the conserved final phenylalanine or tryptophan, this CDR3 likely reflects a read error. The rearrangement links TRBV20-1 to TRBJ1-5; D unresolved. This CDR3 is 15 amino acids long. The V and J ends lost 6 bases and 1 base respectively, with 16 bases between them. Germline assignment: CDR1 DFQATT and CDR2 SNEGSKA (reference sequence). The CDR3 region is CSAEISLRSNQPQHS. In DNA, the CDR3 is TGCAGTGCGGAAATTTCCCTCCGCAGCAATCAGCCCCAGCATTCT.

The rearrangement links TRBV28 to TRBJ2-7, with D hard to call. Germline CDR1 reads MDHEN; CDR2 reads SYDVKM. The V and J ends lost 4 bases and 6 bases respectively, with 10 bases between them. The CDR3 extends over 12 amino acids. The CDR3 spells CASSSPLSEQYF. The CDR3 DNA follows: TGTGCCAGCAGTTCCCCGTTGTCCGAGCAGTACTTC.

A note on this clonotype: Just one base apart from a much larger clone, this may be a read error. The rearrangement links TRBV20-1 to TRBJ1-2; a possible D gene is TRBD1 (5 bases). V lost 0 bases, J lost 0 bases, and 14 bases lay in between. The CDR3 is 16 amino acids. Germline lookup yields CDR1 DFQATT and CDR2 SNEGSKA (reference sequence). CDR3 DNA: TGCAGTGCTAGAGAGGAAGGGGCCAAAGCTAACTATGGCTACACCTTC. Translation: CSAREEGAKANYGYTF.

Comments on this clonotype: One end of the junction is discordant with germline, which a read error may explain. The chain is built from TRBV10-2 and TRBJ2-7; D not certain. Germline lookup yields CDR1 WSHSY and CDR2 SAAADI. The CDR3 has 18 amino acids. CDR3 amino acids: CASSEWVIAVKSSYEQYF. CDR3 nucleotides: TGCGCCAGTAGTGAGTGGGTTATAGCAGTCAAAAGCTCCTACGAGCAGTACTTC.

This chain links TRBV6-1 with TRBJ2-4, with D perhaps TRBD1 or TRBD2 (6 bases each). The germline gives CDR1 MNHNS, CDR2 SASEGT. V was cut by 9 bases and J by 4 bases, with 22 bases left in between. CDR3 size: 16 residues. The CDR3 bases are TGTGCCAGTAGCGAGAAAGGGGGGATTAGGAAAAACATTCAGTACTTC. Protein: CASSEKGGIRKNIQYF.

Of note for this clonotype: An end of the junction does not agree with germline; a read error may underlie this. The chain carries TRBV29-1 and TRBJ2-7; possibly TRBD1 or TRBD2 for D (5 bases each). The CDR3 consists of 15 residues. Germline-derived CDR1 and CDR2 are SQVTM and ANQGSEA. The CDR3 loop reads CSVEPGSEGTYEHYF. The CDR3 region has the DNA TGCAGCGTTGAACCGGGGAGCGAGGGGACCTACGAGCATTACTTC.

The J gene is TRBJ2-1, the V gene TRBV12-3 or TRBV12-4; TRBD2 aligns across 10 bases. The CDR3 runs 15 residues. V shed 6 bases, J shed 16 bases, and the junction held 18 bases outside the gene matches. For the CDR3, the DNA is TGTGCCAGCAGCCCTAGCGGGAGTCTTTTCAATGAACATTTCTTC. Amino acids: CASSPSGSLFNEHFF.

Concerning this clonotype: A read error may account for a junction end that differs from germline. The rearrangement uses TRBV4-1 and TRBJ2-1; 11 bases are shared with TRBD2. Germline loops: CDR1 MGHRA, CDR2 YSYEKL. The CDR3 sequence is 16 residues long. The CDR3 sequence is CTSSDLLAGEPGEQFF. CDR3 nucleotides: TGCACCAGCAGCGACTTACTAGCGGGAGAGCCGGGTGAGCAGTTCTTC.

The table lists this clonotype with many counts. This chain connects TRBV6-2 or TRBV6-3 to TRBJ2-1, with D tentatively TRBD1 or TRBD2 (5 bases each). The germline V gene encodes CDR1 MNHEY and CDR2 SVGEGT. This CDR3 region has 13 residues. V was clipped by 0 bases and J by 12 bases, with 12 bases between them. The CDR3 region is CASSYSDRGGQFF. For the CDR3, the DNA is TGTGCCAGCAGTTACTCGGATCGGGGCGGGCAGTTCTTC.

As to this clonotype: A clone one base away is much larger, so this may be a read error. The rearrangement links TRBV20-1 to TRBJ2-2; possibly TRBD1 for D (5 bases). Germline V lookup: CDR1 DFQATT, CDR2 SNEGSKA (reference sequence). V was shortened by 0 bases and J by 0 bases, with 17 bases between the two germline ends. The CDR3 loop spans 18 amino acids. CDR3 DNA sequence: TGCAGTGCTAGAGATGGGTTTGGGTCAGGGACGAACACCGGGGAGCTGTTTTTT. Its protein is CSARDGFGSGTNTGELFF.

The V and J genes are TRBV12-3 or TRBV12-4 and TRBJ2-7; 7 nucleotides match TRBD2. This CDR3 has 14 residues. Germline trimming cut 8 bases from V and 3 bases from J; bases unmatched to any gene: 10. CDR3 nucleotide sequence: TGTGCCAGCTTGCGAGGTGGCGGGAGCTACGAGCAGTACTTC. It encodes CASLRGGGSYEQYF.

In its sample, this clonotype ranks as medium-sized. This chain links TRBV29-1 with TRBJ2-7; TRBD2 matches 7 bases. The CDR3 spans 13 residues. J lost 2 bases, V lost 6 bases, and 7 bases had no gene match. CDR1 SQVTM and CDR2 ANQGSEA come from the germline V gene. CDR3 protein: CSVADSGPYEQYF. The CDR3 DNA sequence: TGCAGCGTGGCCGATAGCGGGCCCTACGAGCAGTACTTC.

Of note for this clonotype: Mismatch with germline at one junction end may stem from a read error. V gene TRBV29-1 combines with J gene TRBJ2-7; D not resolved. CDR3 length equals 12 residues. Germline values: CDR1 SQVTM, CDR2 ANQGSEA. The CDR3 region has the DNA TGCAACGTTGAAGATACCTCCTACGAGCAGTACTTC. Encoded protein: CNVEDTSYEQYF.